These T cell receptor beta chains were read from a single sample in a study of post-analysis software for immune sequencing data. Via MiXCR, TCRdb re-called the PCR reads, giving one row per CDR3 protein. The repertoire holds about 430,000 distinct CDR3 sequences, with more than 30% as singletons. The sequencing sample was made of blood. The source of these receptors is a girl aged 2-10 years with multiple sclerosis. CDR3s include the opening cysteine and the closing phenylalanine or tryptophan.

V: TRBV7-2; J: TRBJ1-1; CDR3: CASSFRTGNTEAFF
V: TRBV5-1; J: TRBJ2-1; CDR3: CASSWGLLAGAYNEQFF
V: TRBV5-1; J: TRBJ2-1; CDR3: CASSLVEGLAGGVLRNEQFF
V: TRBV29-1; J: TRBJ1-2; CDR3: CSVLRGGSVYGYTF
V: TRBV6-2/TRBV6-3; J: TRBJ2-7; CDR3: CASSYAGGADEQYF
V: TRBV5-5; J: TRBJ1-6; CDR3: CASSSPGSSYNSPLHF
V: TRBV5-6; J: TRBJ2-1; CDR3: CASSLSAPSGGVGNEQFF
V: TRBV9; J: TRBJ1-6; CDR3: CASSGGWDSPLHF
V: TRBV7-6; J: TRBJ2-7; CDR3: CASSLGHYSYEQYF
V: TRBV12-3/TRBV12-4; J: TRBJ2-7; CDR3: CASSLTSGRLDEQYF
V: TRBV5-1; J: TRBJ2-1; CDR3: CASKLQTRVEQFF
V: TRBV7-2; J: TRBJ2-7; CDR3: CASSLQRGATYEQYF
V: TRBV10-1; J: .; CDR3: CASSEGSGGTYEQYF
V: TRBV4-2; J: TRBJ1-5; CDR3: CASSQTKGVMSNQPQHF
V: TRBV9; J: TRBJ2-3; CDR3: CASSATRMGSTDTQYF
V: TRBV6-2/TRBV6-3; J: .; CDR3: CASSHGTTSRETQYF
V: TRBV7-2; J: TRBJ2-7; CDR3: CASSSNGAGGSYEQYF
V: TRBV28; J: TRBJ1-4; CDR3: CASSGDTNEKLFF
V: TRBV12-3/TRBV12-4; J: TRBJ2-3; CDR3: CASSDSGRTDTQYF
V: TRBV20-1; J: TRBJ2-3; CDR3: CSARGRGMDTDTQYF
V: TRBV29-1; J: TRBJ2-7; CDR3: CSVEAGVPYEQYF
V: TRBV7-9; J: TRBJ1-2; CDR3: CASSLPPDRPQVGYTF
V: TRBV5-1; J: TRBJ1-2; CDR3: CASSPVGGQNYGYTF
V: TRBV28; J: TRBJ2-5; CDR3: CASNEREETQYF
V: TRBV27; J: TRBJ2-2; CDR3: CASSLFPSGYTGELFF
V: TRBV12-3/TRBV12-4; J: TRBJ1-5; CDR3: CASSPGQPLNQPQHF